Described below is a single TCR beta chain sequence and its context. Using immunoSEQ multiplex PCR, the repertoire was profiled, and TCRdb retains in-frame clones only, with some absent. This sample carries about 46,000 clones, roughly nine tenths of them seen once, and the ten largest clones take roughly 0.7%. The sample comes from a study of memory CD8 T cells in hepatitis C reinfection. V was clipped by 5 bases and J by 3 bases; unmatched bases: 8. This CDR3 comprises 16 residues. Looked up from germline, CDR1 is SEHNR and CDR2 is FQNEAQ (reference sequence). Time point here: late/post reinfection, 12 to 24 weeks after detection. No in vitro expansion preceded TCR sequencing of the sorted cells.

Specimen: naive CD8+ T cells sorted from blood. The chain joins TRBV7-9 to TRBJ2-1, with 9 bases fitting TRBD2. The TCR sequence derives from a man aged 18 to 30 with hepatitis C virus infection. CDR3 region: CASSPTSGAYYNEQFF. The CDR3 nucleotides are TGTGCCAGCAGCCCGACTAGCGGCGCCTACTACAATGAGCAGTTCTTC.